This T cell receptor (beta chain) comes out of a study of cytomegalovirus exposure and HLA in healthy donors. Study context: An early data release held some 85 million unique TCRs from HLA-typed donors.

The CDR3 is 14 residues long. Germline V gives CDR1 GTSNPN, CDR2 SVGIG (reference sequence). After removal of 3 bases from V and 4 bases from J, the junction contained 8 bases not matched to a gene. PCR was performed using 60 Vbeta and 13 Jbeta primers. Here immunoSEQ multiplex PCR was the method, and the copy in TCRdb shows in-frame clones only, minus some. The sample lists 150,000 to 200,000 clones; roughly 80% were seen once. About this clone: What it binds is not known.

Regarding the study as a whole: Equally common other TCR beta chains were less clonally expanded than HLA-associated ones, a later analysis found. Owing to their indistinguishability, certain V segments, notably TRBV6-2 and TRBV6-3, were excluded. Later on, an analysis found that several of the most significant clusters appeared to be linked to common viral pathogens, which included parvovirus B19.

The rearrangement joins TRBV30 to TRBJ1-2, with 7 bases fitting TRBD1. The source of this sequence is a female donor in good health and CMV-seronegative. The source material was PBMCs. The CDR3 DNA reads TGTGCCTGGAGCGTCACGACAGGGAGCTATGGCTACACCTTC. It specifies CAWSVTTGSYGYTF.